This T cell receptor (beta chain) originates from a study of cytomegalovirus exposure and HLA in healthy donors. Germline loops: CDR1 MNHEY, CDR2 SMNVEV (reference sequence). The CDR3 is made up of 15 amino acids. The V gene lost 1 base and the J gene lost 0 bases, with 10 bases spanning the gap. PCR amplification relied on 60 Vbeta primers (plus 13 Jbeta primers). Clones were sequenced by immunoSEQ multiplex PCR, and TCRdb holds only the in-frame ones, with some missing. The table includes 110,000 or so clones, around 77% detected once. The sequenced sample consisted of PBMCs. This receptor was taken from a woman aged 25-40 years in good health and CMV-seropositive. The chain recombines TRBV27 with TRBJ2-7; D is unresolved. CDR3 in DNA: TGTGCCAGCAGTTTATACGGCAGGTCCTCCTACGAGCAGTACTTC. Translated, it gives CASSLYGRSSYEQYF.